This record concerns one T cell receptor (beta chain) sequence. A Seattle source enrolled patients during active infection and followed them longitudinally. The data were produced by immunoSEQ multiplex PCR, yet TCRdb's version contains in-frame clones alone and is incomplete. The sample includes 300,000 to 350,000 clones, under 90% of them seen just once. This entry belongs to a study of blood T cell repertoires in COVID-19. The material sequenced was peripheral blood. This receptor was obtained from a woman in her twenties or thirties with COVID-19, enrolled during active disease.

The CDR3 is CASSQLAGGRYNEQFF. CDR3 nucleotide sequence: TGTGCCAGCAGTCAATTAGCGGGAGGCCGCTACAATGAGCAGTTCTTC. This rearrangement joins TRBV14 to TRBJ2-1, with 10 bases aligning to TRBD2. CDR3 length: 16 amino acids. CDR1 is SGHDN and CDR2 is FVKESK in the germline V gene. V lost 6 bases to trimming and J lost 3 bases; unmatched junction nucleotides: 8. The whole variable domain, filled in from reference TRBV14 and TRBJ2-1, reads EAGVTQFPSHSVIEKGQTVTLRCDPISGHDNLYWYRRVMGKEIKFLLHFVKESKQDESGMPNNRFLAERTGGTYSTLKVQPAELEDSGVYFCASSQLAGGRYNEQFFGPGTRLTVL.